Listed here are 10 T cell receptor beta chains from one sample, sequenced in a study of cytomegalovirus exposure and HLA in healthy donors. Both 60 Vbeta primers and 13 Jbeta primers went into the PCR. Sequenced by immunoSEQ multiplex PCR; TCRdb stores in-frame clones only, minus some. This sample carries 180,000 or so clones, 82% of them seen once, and the ten largest clones take approximately 1.5%. Sequencing was performed on PBMCs. The receptor source for this set is a man aged 40-49 years in good health and CMV-seronegative.

The chain has TRBV6-1 and TRBJ1-1; 7 bases map to TRBD1. The CDR3 covers 15 residues. V lost 8 bases to trimming and J lost 4 bases; unmatched junction nucleotides: 13. The V gene's germline CDR1 is MNHNS and CDR2 SASEGT. The CDR3 protein is CASRRQGGRGTEAFF. CDR3 nucleotide sequence: TGTGCCAGCCGAAGACAGGGTGGCCGTGGCACTGAAGCTTTCTTT.

This clone has only one observation. The chain has TRBV5-1 and TRBJ2-1; 8 positions match TRBD1. CDR1 and CDR2 from the germline V gene are SGHRS and YFSETQ. The length of the CDR3 is 14 residues. V shed 4 bases, J shed 6 bases, and the junction held 6 bases outside the gene matches. This chain's CDR3 is CASSEDRASNEQFF. The CDR3 DNA reads TGCGCCAGCAGCGAGGACAGGGCCTCCAATGAGCAGTTCTTC.

This clone was detected only a few times. The rearrangement uses TRBV30 and TRBJ1-5; 9 bases agree with TRBD1. CDR1 is GTSNPN, CDR2 SVGIG, per germline (reference sequence). The CDR3 covers 16 residues. Trimming at V came to 2 bases and at J to 4 bases, leaving 9 bases not matched to a gene. CDR3 sequence: CAWSRQTGGGNQPQHF. CDR3 nucleotides: TGTGCCTGGAGTCGCCAGACAGGGGGAGGGAATCAGCCCCAGCATTTT.

The chain combines TRBV30 with TRBJ1-5, with D possibly being TRBD1 (5 bases). The ends were cut back, 0 bases at V and 3 bases at J, with 18 bases in the middle. This CDR3 region has 17 residues. CDR1 and CDR2 (germline): GTSNPN, SVGIG (reference sequence). The CDR3 protein is CAWSVPPGRANNQPQHF. CDR3 nucleotides: TGTGCCTGGAGTGTCCCCCCAGGCAGGGCCAACAATCAGCCCCAGCATTTT.

V and J are TRBV29-1 and TRBJ2-7, with 7 bases aligning to TRBD2. The CDR3 extends over 14 amino acids. Trimming removed 4 bases from V and 2 bases from J; junction bases left unmatched: 8. Germline V gene sequence: CDR1 SQVTM, CDR2 ANQGSEA. This CDR3 is CSVAASGDAYEQYF. The CDR3 DNA reads as TGCAGCGTTGCGGCCAGCGGGGACGCCTACGAGCAGTACTTC.

The chain couples TRBV10-3 to TRBJ2-7; D is unclear. V was shortened by 4 bases and J by 4 bases, with 14 bases between the two germline ends. CDR1 is ENHRY and CDR2 is SYGVKD in the germline V gene. The CDR3 is 14 residues long. Here the CDR3 reads CAISATAPGYEQYF. The DNA for the CDR3 is TGTGCCATCAGTGCCACAGCCCCTGGGTACGAGCAGTACTTC.

The CDR3 sequence is CASSLQWSEQYF. In DNA form, the CDR3 reads TGCGCCAGCAGCTTGCAATGGAGCGAGCAGTACTTC. The chain recombines TRBV5-1 with TRBJ2-7; no clear D. Germline V gives CDR1 SGHRS, CDR2 YFSETQ. CDR3 size: 12 residues. With 1 base removed from V and 6 bases from J, the gap between germline ends came to 8 bases.

The genes are TRBV18 and TRBJ2-7; 15 bases are shared with TRBD2. Germline V gene lookup returns CDR1 KGHSH and CDR2 LQKENI. The ends lost 3 bases at V and 9 bases at J; junction bases unmatched: 9. This CDR3 has 16 residues. The CDR3 region is CASSPKGLAGGHVQYF. DNA of the CDR3: TGTGCCAGCTCACCCAAAGGACTAGCGGGAGGGCACGTGCAGTACTTC.

The V call is TRBV10-3, the J call TRBJ2-7; 11 bases fit TRBD2. This CDR3 has 17 residues. Per germline, CDR1 ENHRY and CDR2 SYGVKD. V lost 10 bases and J lost 0; bases outside the gene matches: 14. The CDR3 spells CATGTSGIDSSSYEQYF. The DNA of the CDR3 is TGTGCCACCGGGACTAGCGGAATAGACTCAAGCTCCTACGAGCAGTACTTC.

CDR3 sequence (DNA): TGTGCCAGCAGGGGAGGGGCGGTTGAAAAACTGTTTTTT. It yields the protein CASRGGAVEKLFF. The chain uses TRBV2 and TRBJ1-4, with D maybe TRBD1 (5 bases). CDR1 is SNHLY, CDR2 FYNNEI, per germline. This CDR3 region has 13 residues. V was trimmed by 6 bases and J by 7 bases, leaving 12 bases between them. Drawing the rest from reference TRBV2 and TRBJ1-4, the complete variable domain is EPEVTQTPSHQVTQMGQEVILRCVPISNHLYFYWYRQILGQKVEFLVSFYNNEISEKSEIFDDQFSVERPDGSNFTLKIRSTKLEDSAMYFCASRGGAVEKLFFGSGTQLSVL.